This T cell receptor (beta chain) appears in the sequencing data of a study of blood T cell repertoires in COVID-19. The data were produced by immunoSEQ multiplex PCR, yet TCRdb's version contains in-frame clones alone and is incomplete. The data show 35,000 to 40,000 clones, more than 70% seen once. Sequenced: peripheral blood. The TCR comes from a man aged 60-69 years with active COVID-19.

This chain's CDR3 is CASSPATGANTGELFF. CDR3 nucleotides: TGTGCCAGCAGCCCAGCGACAGGGGCGAACACCGGGGAGCTGTTTTTT. The chain joins TRBV7-3 to TRBJ2-2, with 8 bases lining up with TRBD1. CDR1 SGHTA and CDR2 FQGTGA come from the germline V gene. Losses at the gene ends were 5 bases for V and 0 bases for J; bases not matched to a gene: 5. The CDR3 covers 16 residues. Full variable domain (remainder filled in from reference TRBV7-3 and TRBJ2-2): GAGVSQTPSNKVTEKGKYVELRCDPISGHTALYWYRQSLGQGPEFLIYFQGTGAADDSGLPNDRFFAVRPEGSVSTLKIQRTERGDSAVYLCASSPATGANTGELFFGEGSRLTVL.